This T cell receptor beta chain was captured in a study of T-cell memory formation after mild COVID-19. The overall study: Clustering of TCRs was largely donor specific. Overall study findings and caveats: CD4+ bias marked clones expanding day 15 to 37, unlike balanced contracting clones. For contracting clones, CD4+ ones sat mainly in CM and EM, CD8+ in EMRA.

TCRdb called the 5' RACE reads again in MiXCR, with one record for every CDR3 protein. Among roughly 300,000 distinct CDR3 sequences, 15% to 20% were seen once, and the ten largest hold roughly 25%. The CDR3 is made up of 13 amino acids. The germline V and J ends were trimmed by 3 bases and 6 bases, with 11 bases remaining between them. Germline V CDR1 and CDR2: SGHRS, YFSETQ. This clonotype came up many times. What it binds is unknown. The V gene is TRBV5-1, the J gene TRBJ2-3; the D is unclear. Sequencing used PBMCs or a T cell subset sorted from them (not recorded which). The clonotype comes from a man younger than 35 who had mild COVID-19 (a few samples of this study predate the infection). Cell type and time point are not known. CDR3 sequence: CASSSNAQDTQYF. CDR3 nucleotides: TGCGCCAGCAGCTCCAACGCTCAGGATACGCAGTATTTT.